Following are 28 T cell receptor beta chains from one sample sequenced in a study of Graves' ophthalmopathy and Graves' hyperthyroidism. Investigators amplified TCR beta CDR3 regions from RNA transcripts. Scientists carried out first-round RT-PCR using HTBI primers and then a second-round multiplex PCR. TCRdb recomputed calls from the multiplex PCR reads with MiXCR, one row per CDR3 protein. The table has about 220,000 distinct CDR3 sequences, roughly 21% seen once; the top ten hold 43%. The specimen was peripheral blood. The receptors were sampled from a woman between 45 and 65 years old with Graves' ophthalmopathy.

V and J are TRBV3-1 and TRBJ2-7; the D gene is possibly TRBD2 (6 bases). CDR1 LGHDT and CDR2 YNNKEL come from the germline V gene (reference sequence). The CDR3 consists of 14 residues. The germline V and J ends were trimmed by 2 bases and 6 bases, with 14 bases remaining between them. The CDR3 nucleotides read TGTGCCAGCAGCCAATCGTTACTAGCCGCCGAGCAGTACTTC. It yields the protein CASSQSLLAAEQYF.

This clonotype has only a few counts. This chain joins TRBV3-1 and TRBJ2-5; no firm D call. Trimming stripped 1 base from V and 3 bases from J, with 3 bases between. Germline loops: CDR1 LGHDT, CDR2 YNNKEL (reference sequence). The CDR3 contains 12 residues. The CDR3 sequence: CASSQVKETQYF. The CDR3 DNA is TGTGCCAGCAGCCAAGTTAAAGAGACCCAGTACTTC.

This clonotype was detected many times. The chain carries TRBV28 and TRBJ1-3; the D gene is possibly TRBD1 (5 bases). V was shortened by 5 bases and J by 2 bases, with 10 bases between the two germline ends. CDR1 is MDHEN and CDR2 is SYDVKM in the germline V gene. This CDR3 spans 14 amino acids. CDR3 loop: CASSLGTTGNTIYF. As DNA, the CDR3 is TGTGCCAGCAGTCTGGGGACCACTGGAAACACCATATATTTT. The complete variable domain, with remaining parts taken from reference TRBV28 and TRBJ1-3, reads DVKVTQSSRYLVKRTGEKVFLECVQDMDHENMFWYRQDPGLGLRLIYFSYDVKMKEKGDIPEGYSVSREKKERFSLILESASTNQTSMYLCASSLGTTGNTIYFGEGSWLTVV.

The chain carries TRBV6-1 and TRBJ2-5, with no clear D. The CDR3 length is 13 residues. V was clipped by 7 bases and J by 5 bases, with 14 bases between them. The germline CDR1 and CDR2 sequences are MNHNS and SASEGT. The CDR3 DNA follows: TGTGCCAGCAACTACCCCCCCGTGGAGACCCAGTACTTC. It yields the protein CASNYPPVETQYF.

This clonotype was counted at least ten times. V gene TRBV27 combines with J gene TRBJ1-1; D ambiguous. The CDR3 consists of 14 residues. The V end lost 0 bases, the J end lost 1 base, and 6 bases lay between the germline ends. The germline CDR1 and CDR2 sequences are MNHEY and SMNVEV (reference sequence). The CDR3 sequence is CASSLSKRNTEAFF. CDR3 DNA: TGTGCCAGCAGTTTATCGAAGCGGAACACTGAAGCTTTCTTT.

This clonotype was seen a few times. V gene TRBV5-5 combines with J gene TRBJ1-1, with a possible D match to TRBD1 (5 bases). Germline V gene data show CDR1 as SGHKS and CDR2 as YYEKEE (reference sequence). Trimming left V 3 bases short and J 1 base short, with 13 bases between. The CDR3 has 15 amino acids. The CDR3 DNA is TGTGCCAGCAGCTGGGACCCCTACGCGAACACTGAAGCTTTCTTT. It codes for CASSWDPYANTEAFF.

V and J are TRBV12-3 or TRBV12-4 and TRBJ2-7; no reliable D call. V was clipped by 6 bases and J by 2 bases, with 14 bases between them. CDR3 length: 14 residues. CDR3 loop: CASSATDSTYEQYF. CDR3 in DNA: TGTGCCAGCAGCGCGACTGATTCTACCTACGAGCAGTACTTC.

At least ten counts were recorded for this clonotype. The CDR3 sequence is CASSLAGTGETQYF. Here the CDR3 DNA reads TGTGCCAGCAGCTTGGCCGGGACAGGGGAGACCCAGTACTTC. The J gene is TRBJ2-5, the V gene TRBV5-5; 9 bases line up with TRBD1. Germline CDR1 and CDR2: SGHKS and YYEKEE (reference sequence). CDR3 length: 14 residues. With 0 bases clipped from V and 5 bases from J, the junction kept 2 bases outside the gene matches.

The chain has TRBV14 and TRBJ2-5, with TRBD1 as a possible D gene (5 bases). The length of the CDR3 is 17 residues. V was trimmed by 1 base and J by 1 base, leaving 16 bases between them. CDR1 and CDR2 (germline): SGHDN, FVKESK. Written as DNA, the CDR3 is TGTGCCAGCAGCCAAGGGTGGGGCAGGGTGCCCCAAGAGACCCAGTACTTC. Translating it yields CASSQGWGRVPQETQYF.

This clonotype was counted at least ten times. The chain has TRBV6-5 and TRBJ2-5; D remains unclear. Between the trimmed V and J ends, which lost 2 bases and 1 base, there was a span of 5 bases. Germline V gives CDR1 MNHEY, CDR2 SVGAGI. The CDR3 is 13 residues long. Written as DNA, the CDR3 is TGTGCCAGCAGTTACAGGGCCCAAGAGACCCAGTACTTC. Translation gives CASSYRAQETQYF.

This clonotype was observed many times. V gene TRBV20-1 combines with J gene TRBJ2-7; 8 bases map to TRBD2. V lost 0 bases and J lost 2; bases outside the gene matches: 12. The CDR3 contains 17 residues. Germline V gene lookup returns CDR1 DFQATT and CDR2 SNEGSKA (reference sequence). The CDR3 DNA sequence: TGCAGTGCTAGAGACCATCAGAGCGGGAGACAGACCTACGAGCAGTACTTC. It encodes CSARDHQSGRQTYEQYF.

The gene calls are TRBV15 and TRBJ2-7; D might be TRBD2 (5 bases). The CDR3 extends over 16 amino acids. Trimming took 2 bases from V and 5 from J, leaving 19 bases between them. Per the germline V gene, CDR1 is LNHNV and CDR2 is YYDKDF (reference sequence). DNA of the CDR3: TGTGCCACCAGCAGAAATTCCGGCGACCCGGAGGACGAGCAGTACTTC. Its translation: CATSRNSGDPEDEQYF.

This clonotype was counted at least ten times. This chain joins TRBV19 and TRBJ2-3, with TRBD2 identical over 7 bases. Germline CDR1 LNHDA, CDR2 SQIVND (reference sequence). The CDR3 totals 14 residues. V was clipped by 3 bases and J by 6 bases; unmatched bases: 6. CDR3 loop: CASSMAREPDTQYF. CDR3 nucleotide sequence: TGTGCCAGTAGTATGGCGCGGGAGCCCGATACGCAGTATTTT.

Ten or more counts support this clonotype. The V gene is TRBV30, the J gene TRBJ2-5; no reliable D call. This CDR3 region has 13 residues. From germline, CDR1 is GTSNPN and CDR2 SVGIG (reference sequence). The germline V and J ends were trimmed by 0 bases and 3 bases, with 8 bases remaining between them. This CDR3 is CAWSVLSKETQYF. The DNA of the CDR3 is TGTGCCTGGAGTGTACTTAGCAAAGAGACCCAGTACTTC.

The sample holds many counts of this clonotype. This rearrangement joins TRBV30 to TRBJ2-7; D unclear. CDR3 length equals 12 residues. V lost 4 bases to trimming and J lost 3 bases, with 10 bases between them. Germline-derived CDR1 and CDR2 are GTSNPN and SVGIG (reference sequence). The CDR3 here is CAWMWSDYEQYF. CDR3 bases: TGTGCCTGGATGTGGAGCGACTACGAGCAGTACTTC.

This clonotype was seen only a few times. The germline gene is not matched at one end of the junction; a read error may be the cause. The chain couples TRBV28 to TRBJ2-7; the D gene is possibly TRBD1 (5 bases). CDR3 size: 17 residues. Germline V lookup: CDR1 MDHEN, CDR2 SYDVKM. In nucleotides, the CDR3 is TGTGTCAGCAGTTTGGTCCAGGGCCCCCGGGCCCTCTACGAGCAGTACTTC. Translating gives CVSSLVQGPRALYEQYF.

V gene TRBV12-3 or TRBV12-4 combines with J gene TRBJ2-5, with 8 bases that match TRBD2. CDR3 length equals 15 residues. V gave up 3 bases and J gave up 1 base; unmatched junction bases: 4. The CDR3 DNA is TGTGCCAGCAGTTTCGGGAGGGGAGTCCAAGAGACCCAGTACTTC. It translates to CASSFGRGVQETQYF.

This clonotype occurred many times. For the CDR3, the DNA is TGTGCCAGCAGTGTCGGGACTAGCGGAAACAATGAGCAGTTCTTC. Translated, it gives CASSVGTSGNNEQFF. V gene TRBV6-1 combines with J gene TRBJ2-1; 11 positions match TRBD2. CDR1 is MNHNS and CDR2 is SASEGT in the germline V gene. This CDR3 is 15 amino acids long. Losses at the gene ends were 4 bases for V and 5 bases for J; bases not matched to a gene: 4.

This clonotype was detected ten times or more. J is TRBJ2-7 and V is TRBV4-2; TRBD2 matches at 9 bases. The trim removed 0 bases at V and 6 bases at J, leaving 6 bases unmatched. The CDR3 runs to 15 residues. Looked up from germline, CDR1 is LGHNA and CDR2 is YNFKEQ. CDR3 amino acids: CASSQDGSGRIEQYF. CDR3 sequence (DNA): TGTGCCAGCAGCCAAGATGGGAGCGGGAGGATCGAGCAGTACTTC.

This clonotype came up many times. CDR3 in amino acids: CASSEGLAGADRETQYF. The DNA for the CDR3 is TGCGCCAGCAGTGAGGGACTAGCGGGAGCAGACCGAGAGACCCAGTACTTC. The chain carries TRBV10-1 and TRBJ2-5; 13 positions agree with TRBD2. Trimming at V came to 2 bases and at J to 4 bases, leaving 7 bases not matched to a gene. Germline CDR1 and CDR2: WNHNN and SYGVQD (reference sequence). CDR3 size: 17 residues.

This clonotype was seen a handful of times. A single base separates this from a much larger clone, so it may be a read error. The rearrangement links TRBV10-3 to TRBJ1-1, with a possible D match to TRBD1 (5 bases). V lost 6 bases and J 1 base, leaving 18 bases between the germline ends. Per germline, CDR1 ENHRY and CDR2 SYGVKD. The CDR3 is made up of 16 amino acids. This CDR3 is CAISPFLRGRNTEAFF. The CDR3 nucleotides read TGTGCCATCAGCCCCTTCCTCCGGGGCCGGAACACTGAAGCTTTCTTT.

This clonotype was counted ten times or more. V gene TRBV6-1 combines with J gene TRBJ2-6, with D unclear. Looked up from germline, CDR1 is MNHNS and CDR2 is SASEGT. With 5 bases removed from V and 2 bases from J, the gap between germline ends came to 13 bases. The CDR3 is 16 amino acids. The CDR3 loop reads CASSKRQFPGANVLTF. CDR3 bases: TGTGCCAGCAGTAAAAGACAATTCCCTGGGGCCAACGTCCTGACTTTC.

This clonotype came up many times. The rearrangement uses TRBV28 and TRBJ2-7, with D possibly being TRBD1 (7 bases). V was pared by 5 bases and J by 6 bases, with 20 bases between. The CDR3 runs 15 residues. Germline CDR1 and CDR2: MDHEN and SYDVKM. The CDR3 spells CASSPPRGASAEQYF. CDR3 nucleotide sequence: TGTGCCAGCAGTCCTCCCAGGGGGGCGTCCGCCGAGCAGTACTTC.

In its sample, this clonotype was seen a few times. The chain employs TRBV10-3 and TRBJ2-7, with 11 nucleotides matching TRBD2. Germline trimming cut 6 bases from V and 3 bases from J; bases unmatched to any gene: 10. The CDR3 covers 16 residues. Germline CDR1 is ENHRY and CDR2 is SYGVKD. CDR3 sequence (DNA): TGTGCCATCAGCTCTGCCGGGACTAGCGGATACTACGAGCAGTACTTC. Amino acid sequence: CAISSAGTSGYYEQYF.

This clonotype came up many times. The chain joins TRBV12-3 or TRBV12-4 to TRBJ1-1; D call uncertain. This CDR3 is 13 amino acids long. V was clipped by 4 bases and J by 1 base, with 7 bases between them. The CDR3 spells CASSWSANTEAFF. CDR3 bases: TGTGCCAGCAGTTGGAGTGCGAACACTGAAGCTTTCTTT.

In its sample, this clonotype was seen a few times. The chain is built from TRBV6-1 and TRBJ2-7; D may correspond to TRBD1 or TRBD2 (5 bases each). CDR3 size: 14 residues. The V gene lost 8 bases and the J gene lost 6 bases, with 20 bases spanning the gap. Germline V gives CDR1 MNHNS, CDR2 SASEGT. The DNA of the CDR3 is TGTGCCAGCTACGGGCGGATGAATGGGGGCGAGCAGTACTTC. It encodes CASYGRMNGGEQYF.

The gene calls are TRBV11-1 and TRBJ2-5; 8 bases agree with TRBD2. Germline V gene sequence: CDR1 SGHAT, CDR2 FQDESV (reference sequence). CDR3 length: 18 amino acids. The V gene end was trimmed by 4 bases and the J gene end by 5 bases; junction bases not matched to a gene: 18. The CDR3 region has the DNA TGTGCCAGCAGCTCACAAACAAGGACTAGCTTGATGGTGGAGACCCAGTACTTC. Translating gives CASSSQTRTSLMVETQYF.

This clonotype occurred many times. The genes are TRBV10-1 and TRBJ2-7, with D perhaps given as TRBD1 or TRBD2 (5 bases each). With 0 bases removed from V and 3 bases from J, the gap between germline ends came to 9 bases. The CDR3 is 14 residues long. CDR1 and CDR2 from the germline V gene are WNHNN and SYGVQD (reference sequence). Here the CDR3 reads CASSESAGGYEQYF. The CDR3 DNA reads as TGCGCCAGCAGTGAGTCAGCTGGGGGCTACGAGCAGTACTTC.